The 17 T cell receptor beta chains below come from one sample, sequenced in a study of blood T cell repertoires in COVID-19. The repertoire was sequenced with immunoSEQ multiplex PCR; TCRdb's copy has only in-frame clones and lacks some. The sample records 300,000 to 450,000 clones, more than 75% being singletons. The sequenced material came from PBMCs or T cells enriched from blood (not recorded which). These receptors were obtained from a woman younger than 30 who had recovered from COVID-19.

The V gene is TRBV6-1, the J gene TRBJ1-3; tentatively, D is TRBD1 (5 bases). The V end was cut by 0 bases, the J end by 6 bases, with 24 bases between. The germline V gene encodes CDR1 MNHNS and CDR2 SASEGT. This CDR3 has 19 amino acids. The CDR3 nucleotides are TGTGCCAGCAGTGAAGCGGGGATCATCGGGGCCGGAGGGGAAAACACCATATATTTT. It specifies CASSEAGIIGAGGENTIYF.

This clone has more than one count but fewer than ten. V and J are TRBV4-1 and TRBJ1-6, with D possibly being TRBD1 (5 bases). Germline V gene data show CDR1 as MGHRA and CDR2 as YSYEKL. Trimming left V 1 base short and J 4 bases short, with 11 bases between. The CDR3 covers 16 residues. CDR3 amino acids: CASSQGQGAYNSPLHF. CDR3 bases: TGCGCCAGCAGCCAAGGGCAGGGCGCTTATAATTCACCCCTCCACTTT.

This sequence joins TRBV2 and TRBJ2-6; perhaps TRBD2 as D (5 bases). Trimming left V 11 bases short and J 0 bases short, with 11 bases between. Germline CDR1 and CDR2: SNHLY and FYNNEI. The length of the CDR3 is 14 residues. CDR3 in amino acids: CARAEGSGANVLTF. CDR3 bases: TGTGCCCGGGCCGAGGGCTCTGGGGCCAACGTCCTGACTTTC.

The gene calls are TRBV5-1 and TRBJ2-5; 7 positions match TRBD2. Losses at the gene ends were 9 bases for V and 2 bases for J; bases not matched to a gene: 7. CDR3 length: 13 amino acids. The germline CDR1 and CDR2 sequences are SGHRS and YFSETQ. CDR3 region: CATRLAAQETQYF. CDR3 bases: TGCGCCACGAGACTAGCAGCACAAGAGACCCAGTACTTC.

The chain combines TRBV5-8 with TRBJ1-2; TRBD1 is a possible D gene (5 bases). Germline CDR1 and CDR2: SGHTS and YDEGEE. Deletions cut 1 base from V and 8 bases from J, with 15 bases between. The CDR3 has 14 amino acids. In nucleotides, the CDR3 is TGTGCCAGCAGCTTGTCGGGCAGGGCCCACGGCTACACCTTC. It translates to CASSLSGRAHGYTF.

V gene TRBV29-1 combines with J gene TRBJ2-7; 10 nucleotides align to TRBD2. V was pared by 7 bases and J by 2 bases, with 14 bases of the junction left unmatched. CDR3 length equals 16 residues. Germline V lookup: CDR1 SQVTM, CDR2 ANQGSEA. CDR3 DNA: TGCAGCGGGGATGGGTTACTAGCGGGGAAGGCCTACGAGCAGTACTTC. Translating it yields CSGDGLLAGKAYEQYF.

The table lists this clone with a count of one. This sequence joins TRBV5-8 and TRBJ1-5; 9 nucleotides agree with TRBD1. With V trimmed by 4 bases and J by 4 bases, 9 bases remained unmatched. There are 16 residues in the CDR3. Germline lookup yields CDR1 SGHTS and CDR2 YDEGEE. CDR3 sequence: CASSPGQGYVNQPQHF. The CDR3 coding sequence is TGTGCCAGCAGCCCGGGACAGGGTTATGTGAATCAGCCCCAGCATTTT.

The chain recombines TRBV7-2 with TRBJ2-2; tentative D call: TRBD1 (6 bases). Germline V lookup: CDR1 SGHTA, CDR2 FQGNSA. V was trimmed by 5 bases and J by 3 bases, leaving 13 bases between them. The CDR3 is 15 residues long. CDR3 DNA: TGTGCCAGCAGCCCAAGACAGGTTGACACCGGGGAGCTGTTTTTT. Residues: CASSPRQVDTGELFF.

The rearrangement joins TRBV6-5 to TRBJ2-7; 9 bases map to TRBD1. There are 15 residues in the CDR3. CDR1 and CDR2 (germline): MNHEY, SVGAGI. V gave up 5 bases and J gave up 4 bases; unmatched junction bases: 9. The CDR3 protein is CASSKGQGTSYEQYF. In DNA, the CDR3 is TGTGCCAGCAGTAAGGGACAGGGAACGTCGTACGAGCAGTACTTC.

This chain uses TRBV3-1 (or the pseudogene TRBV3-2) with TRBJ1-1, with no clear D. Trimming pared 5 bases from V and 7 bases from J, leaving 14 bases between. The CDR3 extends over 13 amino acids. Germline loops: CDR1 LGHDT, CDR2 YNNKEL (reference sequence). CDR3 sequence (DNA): TGTGCCAGCAGCGTATGGCGGGAAAATGAAGCTTTCTTT. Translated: CASSVWRENEAFF.

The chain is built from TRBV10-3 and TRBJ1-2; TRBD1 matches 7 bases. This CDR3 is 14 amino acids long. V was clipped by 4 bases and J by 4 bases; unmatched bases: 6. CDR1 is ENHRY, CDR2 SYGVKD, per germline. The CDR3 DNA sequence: TGTGCCATCAGTGGACAGGGTGTGGGCTATGGCTACACCTTC. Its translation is CAISGQGVGYGYTF.

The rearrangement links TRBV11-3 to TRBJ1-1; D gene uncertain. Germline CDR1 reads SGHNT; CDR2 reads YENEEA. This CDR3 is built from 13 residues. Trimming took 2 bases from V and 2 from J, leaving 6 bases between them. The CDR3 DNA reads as TGTGCCAGCAGCTTAAACAGCAACACTGAAGCTTTCTTT. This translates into CASSLNSNTEAFF.

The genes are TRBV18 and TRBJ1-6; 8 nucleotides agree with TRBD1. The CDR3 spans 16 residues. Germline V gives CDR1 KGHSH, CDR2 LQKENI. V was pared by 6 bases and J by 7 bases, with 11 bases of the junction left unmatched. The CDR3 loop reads CASSPNGQGTNSPLHF. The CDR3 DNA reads TGTGCCAGCTCCCCAAACGGACAGGGTACGAATTCACCCCTCCACTTT.

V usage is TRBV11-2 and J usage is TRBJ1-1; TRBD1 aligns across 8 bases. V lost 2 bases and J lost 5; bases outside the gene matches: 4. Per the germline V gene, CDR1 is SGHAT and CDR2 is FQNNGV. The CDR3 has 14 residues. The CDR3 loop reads CASSLSGGRTEAFF. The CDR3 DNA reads TGTGCCAGCAGCTTATCAGGGGGCAGGACTGAAGCTTTCTTT.

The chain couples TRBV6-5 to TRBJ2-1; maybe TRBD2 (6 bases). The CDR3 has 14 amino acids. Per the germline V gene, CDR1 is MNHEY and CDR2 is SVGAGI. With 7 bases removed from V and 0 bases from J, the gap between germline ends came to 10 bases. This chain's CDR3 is CASIPGSSYNEQFF. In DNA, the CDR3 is TGTGCCAGCATCCCCGGGAGCTCCTACAATGAGCAGTTCTTC.

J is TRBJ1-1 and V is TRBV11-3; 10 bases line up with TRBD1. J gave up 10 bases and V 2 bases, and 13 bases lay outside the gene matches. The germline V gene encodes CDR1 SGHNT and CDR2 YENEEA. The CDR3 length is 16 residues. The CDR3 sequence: CASSLFPTGTGVGAFF. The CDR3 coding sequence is TGTGCCAGCAGCTTATTTCCGACCGGGACAGGGGTTGGAGCTTTCTTT.

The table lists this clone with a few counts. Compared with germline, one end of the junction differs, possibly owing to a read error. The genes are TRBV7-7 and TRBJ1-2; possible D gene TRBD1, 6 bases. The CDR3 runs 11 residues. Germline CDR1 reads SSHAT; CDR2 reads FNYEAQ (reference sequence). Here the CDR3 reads CASSQGSGYTF. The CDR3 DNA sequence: TGTGCTAGCAGCCAGGGGAGTGGCTACACCTTC.